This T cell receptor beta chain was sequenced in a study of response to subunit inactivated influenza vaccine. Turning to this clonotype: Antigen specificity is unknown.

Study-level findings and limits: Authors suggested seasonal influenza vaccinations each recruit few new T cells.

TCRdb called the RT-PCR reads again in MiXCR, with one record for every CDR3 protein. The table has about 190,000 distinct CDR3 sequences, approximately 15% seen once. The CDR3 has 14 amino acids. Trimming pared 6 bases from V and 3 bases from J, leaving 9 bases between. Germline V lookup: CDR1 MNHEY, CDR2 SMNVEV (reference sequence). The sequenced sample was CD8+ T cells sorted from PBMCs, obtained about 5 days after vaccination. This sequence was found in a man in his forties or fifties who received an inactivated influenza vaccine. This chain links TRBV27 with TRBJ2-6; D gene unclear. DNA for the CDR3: TGTGCCAGCAGCCGCCTGGATGGGGCCAACGTCCTGACTTTC. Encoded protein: CASSRLDGANVLTF.